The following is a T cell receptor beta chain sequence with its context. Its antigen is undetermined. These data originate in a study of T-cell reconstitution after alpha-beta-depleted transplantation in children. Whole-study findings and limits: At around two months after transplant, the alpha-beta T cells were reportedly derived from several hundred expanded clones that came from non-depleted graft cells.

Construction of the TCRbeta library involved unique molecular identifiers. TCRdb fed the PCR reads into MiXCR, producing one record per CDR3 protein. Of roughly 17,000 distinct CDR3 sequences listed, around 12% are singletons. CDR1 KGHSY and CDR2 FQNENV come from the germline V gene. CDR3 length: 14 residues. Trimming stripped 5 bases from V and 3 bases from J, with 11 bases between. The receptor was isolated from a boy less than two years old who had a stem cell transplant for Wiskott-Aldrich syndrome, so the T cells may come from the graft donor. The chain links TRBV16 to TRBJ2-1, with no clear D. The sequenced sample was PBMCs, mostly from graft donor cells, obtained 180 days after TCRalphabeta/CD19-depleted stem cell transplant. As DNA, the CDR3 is TGTGCCAGCAGCTCCAGGATGCTCTACAATGAGCAGTTCTTC. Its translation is CASSSRMLYNEQFF.